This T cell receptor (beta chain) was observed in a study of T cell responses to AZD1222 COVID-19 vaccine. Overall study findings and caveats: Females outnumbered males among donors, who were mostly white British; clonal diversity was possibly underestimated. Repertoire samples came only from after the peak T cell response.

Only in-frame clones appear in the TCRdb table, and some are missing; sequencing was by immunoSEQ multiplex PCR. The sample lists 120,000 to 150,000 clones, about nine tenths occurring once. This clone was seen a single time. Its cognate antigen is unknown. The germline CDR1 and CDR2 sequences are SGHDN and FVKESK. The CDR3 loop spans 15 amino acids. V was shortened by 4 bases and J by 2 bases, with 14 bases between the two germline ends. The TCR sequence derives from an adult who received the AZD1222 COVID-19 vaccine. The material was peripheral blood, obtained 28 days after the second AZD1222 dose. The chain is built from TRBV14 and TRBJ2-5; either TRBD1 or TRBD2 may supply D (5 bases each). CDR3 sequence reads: CASSPPWGSQETQYF. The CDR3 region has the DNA TGTGCCAGCAGCCCCCCCTGGGGGAGTCAAGAGACCCAGTACTTC.